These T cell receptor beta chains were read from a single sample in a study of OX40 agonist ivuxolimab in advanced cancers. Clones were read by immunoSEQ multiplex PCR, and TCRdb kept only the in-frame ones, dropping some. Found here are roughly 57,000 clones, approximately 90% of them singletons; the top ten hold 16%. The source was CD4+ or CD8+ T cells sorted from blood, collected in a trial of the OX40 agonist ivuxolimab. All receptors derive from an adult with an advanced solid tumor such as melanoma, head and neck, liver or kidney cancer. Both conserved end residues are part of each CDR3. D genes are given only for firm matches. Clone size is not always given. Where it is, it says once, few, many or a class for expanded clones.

cdr3_aa: CASRPGHKVWPQHF
cdr3_nt: TGTGCCAGCAGGCCGGGACATAAAGTATGGCCCCAGCATTTT
v_call: TRBV6-6
d_call: .
clone_size: .
j_call: TRBJ1-5

cdr3_aa: CTTSYNEQFF
cdr3_nt: TGCACCACGTCATACAATGAGCAGTTCTTC
v_call: TRBV29-1
d_call: .
clone_size: .
j_call: TRBJ2-1

cdr3_aa: CASSLVVYEQYF
cdr3_nt: TGTGCCAGCAGCTTAGTGGTCTACGAGCAGTACTTC
v_call: TRBV5-6
d_call: .
clone_size: .
j_call: TRBJ2-7

cdr3_aa: CASSLDRTDTQYF
cdr3_nt: TGTGCCAGCAGCTTGGACCGCACGGATACGCAGTATTTT
v_call: TRBV5-6
d_call: .
clone_size: .
j_call: TRBJ2-3

cdr3_aa: CASSLGRQETQYF
cdr3_nt: TGTGCCAGCAGCTTAGGCAGGCAAGAGACCCAGTACTTC
v_call: TRBV7-6
d_call: .
clone_size: .
j_call: TRBJ2-5

cdr3_aa: CASSPQGADNQPQHF
cdr3_nt: TGTGCCAGCTCACCACAGGGGGCAGACAATCAGCCCCAGCATTTT
v_call: TRBV18
d_call: TRBD1
clone_size: .
j_call: TRBJ1-5

cdr3_aa: CASSEATGGALYDGYTF
cdr3_nt: TGTGCCAGCAGTGAAGCGACAGGGGGCGCGTTATATGATGGCTACACCTTC
v_call: TRBV6-1
d_call: TRBD1
clone_size: .
j_call: TRBJ1-2

cdr3_aa: CASSLYAGMNTEAFF
cdr3_nt: TGTGCCAGCAGTTTATATGCAGGGATGAACACTGAAGCTTTCTTT
v_call: TRBV28
d_call: .
clone_size: .
j_call: TRBJ1-1

cdr3_aa: CASSQTRNYGYTF
cdr3_nt: TGTGCCAGCAGCCAAACACGTAACTATGGCTACACCTTC
v_call: TRBV14
d_call: .
clone_size: few
j_call: TRBJ1-2

cdr3_aa: CASRLPREGETQYF
cdr3_nt: TGTGCCAGCCGCCTCCCACGGGAGGGAGAGACCCAGTACTTC
v_call: TRBV28
d_call: TRBD2
clone_size: .
j_call: TRBJ2-5

cdr3_aa: CANRGDTQYF
cdr3_nt: TGTGCCAACCGAGGGGATACGCAGTATTTT
v_call: TRBV25-1
d_call: .
clone_size: .
j_call: TRBJ2-3

cdr3_aa: CASSQRGSPTDTQYF
cdr3_nt: TGTGCCAGCAGCCAACGGGGCTCTCCCACAGATACGCAGTATTTT
v_call: TRBV14
d_call: .
clone_size: .
j_call: TRBJ2-3

cdr3_aa: CASSPGRVRDYGYTF
cdr3_nt: TGTGCCAGCAGCCCCGGACGGGTCAGGGACTATGGCTACACCTTC
v_call: TRBV4-2
d_call: .
clone_size: .
j_call: TRBJ1-2

cdr3_aa: CATRAGGIGGELLF
cdr3_nt: TGTGCCACCCGGGCAGGGGGCATCGGCGGGGAGCTGCTTTTT
v_call: TRBV2
d_call: TRBD1
clone_size: .
j_call: TRBJ2-2

cdr3_aa: CASLGQASWTQYF
cdr3_nt: TGTGCCAGCCTGGGACAGGCATCTTGGACCCAGTACTTC
v_call: TRBV28
d_call: TRBD1
clone_size: .
j_call: TRBJ2-5

cdr3_aa: CASSITGGATNEKLFF
cdr3_nt: TGTGCCAGCAGCATCACAGGGGGAGCAACTAATGAAAAACTGTTTTTT
v_call: TRBV7-2
d_call: TRBD1
clone_size: .
j_call: TRBJ1-4

cdr3_aa: CASSPLQGAIHEQYF
cdr3_nt: TGTGCCAGCAGTCCCTTACAGGGGGCGATCCACGAGCAGTACTTC
v_call: TRBV28
d_call: TRBD1
clone_size: .
j_call: TRBJ2-7

cdr3_aa: CAWSVHNEQYF
cdr3_nt: TGTGCCTGGAGTGTACACAACGAGCAGTACTTC
v_call: TRBV30
d_call: .
clone_size: .
j_call: TRBJ2-7

cdr3_aa: CASSEFTGRSGLPPLHF
cdr3_nt: TGCGCCAGCAGCGAGTTTACGGGTCGGTCAGGGCTCCCACCCCTCCACTTT
v_call: TRBV5-1
d_call: .
clone_size: .
j_call: TRBJ1-6

cdr3_aa: CASSPGRDGTEAFF
cdr3_nt: TGTGCCAGCAGCCCTGGCCGGGACGGAACTGAAGCTTTCTTT
v_call: TRBV11-2
d_call: .
clone_size: .
j_call: TRBJ1-1

cdr3_aa: CASSLRVSGANVLTF
cdr3_nt: TGTGCCAGCAGCTTGAGGGTCTCTGGGGCCAACGTCCTGACTTTC
v_call: TRBV5-6
d_call: .
clone_size: .
j_call: TRBJ2-6

cdr3_aa: CASSRTSGITDTQYF
cdr3_nt: TGTGCCAGCAGTCGGACTAGCGGGATAACAGATACGCAGTATTTT
v_call: TRBV27
d_call: TRBD2
clone_size: .
j_call: TRBJ2-3

cdr3_aa: CASSPHRLTYGYTF
cdr3_nt: TGTGCCAGCAGTCCCCATCGTTTAACCTATGGCTACACCTTC
v_call: TRBV27
d_call: .
clone_size: .
j_call: TRBJ1-2

cdr3_aa: CASSYQGGRNSPLHF
cdr3_nt: TGTGCCAGCAGTTACCAGGGGGGAAGGAATTCACCCCTCCACTTT
v_call: TRBV6-5
d_call: TRBD1
clone_size: .
j_call: TRBJ1-6

cdr3_aa: CASSFGSNQPQHF
cdr3_nt: TGTGCCAGCAGTTTTGGTAGCAATCAGCCCCAGCATTTT
v_call: TRBV28
d_call: .
clone_size: few
j_call: TRBJ1-5

cdr3_aa: CASSPRDQGTEAFF
cdr3_nt: TGTGCCAGCAGTCCAAGGGACCAGGGTACTGAAGCTTTCTTT
v_call: TRBV7-9
d_call: .
clone_size: few
j_call: TRBJ1-1

cdr3_aa: CASSSRTGKYNEQFF
cdr3_nt: TGTGCCAGCAGTAGCCGGACAGGGAAATACAATGAGCAGTTCTTC
v_call: TRBV6-6
d_call: TRBD1
clone_size: .
j_call: TRBJ2-1

cdr3_aa: CASSRSDTNTGELFF
cdr3_nt: TGTGCCAGCAGCCGTAGCGATACGAACACCGGGGAGCTGTTTTTT
v_call: TRBV7-2
d_call: .
clone_size: .
j_call: TRBJ2-2

cdr3_aa: CASRRDSYNEQFF
cdr3_nt: TGTGCCAGCAGAAGGGACTCTTACAATGAGCAGTTCTTC
v_call: TRBV27
d_call: .
clone_size: .
j_call: TRBJ2-1

cdr3_aa: CASSKRTGRLNTEAFF
cdr3_nt: TGTGCCAGCAGCAAGCGGACAGGGCGTTTGAACACTGAAGCTTTCTTT
v_call: TRBV7-2
d_call: TRBD1
clone_size: .
j_call: TRBJ1-1

cdr3_aa: CASSPGREKLFF
cdr3_nt: TGTGCCAGCAGCCCCGGACGGGAAAAACTGTTTTTT
v_call: TRBV6-5
d_call: .
clone_size: .
j_call: TRBJ1-4

cdr3_aa: CASSKSHGNYGYTF
cdr3_nt: TGTGCCAGCAGCAAATCCCACGGCAACTATGGCTACACCTTC
v_call: TRBV21-1
d_call: .
clone_size: .
j_call: TRBJ1-2

cdr3_aa: CASSPDRSTEAFF
cdr3_nt: TGTGCCAGCAGTCCGGACAGGTCAACGGAAGCTTTCTTT
v_call: TRBV6-5
d_call: TRBD1
clone_size: .
j_call: TRBJ1-1

cdr3_aa: CASSIGWALACGHSGELFF
cdr3_nt: TGTGCCAGTAGTATAGGTTGGGCGTTGGCTTGCGGGCATTCCGGGGAGCTGTTTTTT
v_call: TRBV19
d_call: .
clone_size: .
j_call: TRBJ2-2

cdr3_aa: CASRADSANTEAFF
cdr3_nt: TGTGCCAGCAGAGCGGACAGCGCGAACACTGAAGCTTTCTTT
v_call: TRBV2
d_call: .
clone_size: .
j_call: TRBJ1-1

cdr3_aa: CASSRQGTEAFF
cdr3_nt: TGTGCCAGCAGCCGCCAGGGCACTGAAGCTTTCTTT
v_call: TRBV5-4
d_call: .
clone_size: .
j_call: TRBJ1-1

cdr3_aa: CASSPRTNYEQYF
cdr3_nt: TGTGCCAGCTCACCACGGACCAATTACGAGCAGTACTTC
v_call: TRBV18
d_call: .
clone_size: .
j_call: TRBJ2-7

cdr3_aa: CAISVRRDYEQYF
cdr3_nt: TGTGCCATCAGTGTTCGGAGAGACTACGAGCAGTACTTC
v_call: TRBV10-3
d_call: .
clone_size: .
j_call: TRBJ2-7

cdr3_aa: CASRRGEGSPTREQFF
cdr3_nt: TGTGCAAGTCGCCGGGGTGAGGGGAGCCCAACCCGTGAGCAGTTCTTC
v_call: TRBV12-2
d_call: .
clone_size: .
j_call: TRBJ2-1

cdr3_aa: CASSPDRRGTEAFF
cdr3_nt: TGTGCCAGCAGTCCCGACAGGAGGGGAACTGAAGCTTTCTTT
v_call: TRBV6-4
d_call: .
clone_size: .
j_call: TRBJ1-1

cdr3_aa: CASSWGQLNTEAFF
cdr3_nt: TGTGCCAGCAGCTGGGGACAGTTGAACACTGAAGCTTTCTTT
v_call: TRBV5-6
d_call: TRBD1
clone_size: .
j_call: TRBJ1-1

cdr3_aa: CASSFSGQLYEQYF
cdr3_nt: TGTGCCAGCAGCTTCAGTGGACAGCTCTACGAGCAGTACTTC
v_call: TRBV7-8
d_call: .
clone_size: .
j_call: TRBJ2-7

cdr3_aa: CASSLRTSGRTDTQYF
cdr3_nt: TGTGCCAGCAGCCTTAGGACTAGCGGGAGAACAGATACGCAGTATTTT
v_call: TRBV7-9
d_call: TRBD2
clone_size: .
j_call: TRBJ2-3

cdr3_aa: CASSVAVGLGYEQYF
cdr3_nt: TGTGCCAGCAGCGTAGCTGTGGGACTAGGGTACGAGCAGTACTTC
v_call: TRBV9
d_call: TRBD2
clone_size: .
j_call: TRBJ2-7

cdr3_aa: CASSLEFGTGRVEQYF
cdr3_nt: TGTGCCAGCAGCCTAGAGTTCGGGACAGGGCGCGTCGAGCAGTACTTC
v_call: TRBV7-9
d_call: TRBD1
clone_size: .
j_call: TRBJ2-7

cdr3_aa: CASSLAYAQSGANVLTF
cdr3_nt: TGTGCCAGCAGCTTGGCCTACGCCCAGTCTGGGGCCAACGTCCTGACTTTC
v_call: TRBV7-3
d_call: .
clone_size: .
j_call: TRBJ2-6

cdr3_aa: CSASGDQPQHF
cdr3_nt: TGCAGTGCTAGTGGAGATCAGCCCCAGCATTTT
v_call: TRBV20-1
d_call: .
clone_size: .
j_call: TRBJ1-5

cdr3_aa: CATSRGQGTEAFF
cdr3_nt: TGTGCCACCAGCAGAGGACAGGGGACTGAAGCTTTCTTT
v_call: TRBV15
d_call: TRBD1
clone_size: once
j_call: TRBJ1-1

cdr3_aa: CASSQASGVDVEKLFF
cdr3_nt: TGTGCCAGCAGCCAGGCCTCAGGGGTGGACGTTGAAAAACTGTTTTTT
v_call: TRBV7-2
d_call: .
clone_size: .
j_call: TRBJ1-4

cdr3_aa: CASSSGTGGFNEQFF
cdr3_nt: TGTGCCAGCTCATCAGGGACAGGGGGATTCAATGAGCAGTTCTTC
v_call: TRBV18
d_call: TRBD1
clone_size: .
j_call: TRBJ2-1

cdr3_aa: CASSLSRSWQGNTIYF
cdr3_nt: TGTGCCAGCAGTTTATCCAGGTCCTGGCAAGGAAACACCATATATTTT
v_call: TRBV28
d_call: .
clone_size: .
j_call: TRBJ1-3

cdr3_aa: CASSSVGTAVHEQYF
cdr3_nt: TGTGCCAGCAGCTCCGTGGGGACTGCAGTCCACGAGCAGTACTTC
v_call: TRBV7-8
d_call: .
clone_size: once
j_call: TRBJ2-7

cdr3_aa: CASSEKITAEPHYNEQFF
cdr3_nt: TGTGCCAGCAGTGAAAAAATTACAGCCGAACCCCACTACAATGAGCAGTTCTTC
v_call: TRBV6-1
d_call: .
clone_size: .
j_call: TRBJ2-1

cdr3_aa: CASRKVTKNIQYF
cdr3_nt: TGTGCCAGTAGGAAGGTTACCAAAAACATTCAGTACTTC
v_call: TRBV19
d_call: .
clone_size: .
j_call: TRBJ2-4

cdr3_aa: CASSPGLSPREQYF
cdr3_nt: TGTGCCAGCTCACCAGGACTAAGTCCCCGCGAGCAGTACTTC
v_call: TRBV18
d_call: .
clone_size: .
j_call: TRBJ2-7

cdr3_aa: CASRNTGSAGELFF
cdr3_nt: TGTGCCAGCAGGAACACAGGGTCGGCCGGGGAGCTGTTTTTT
v_call: TRBV6-4
d_call: .
clone_size: .
j_call: TRBJ2-2

cdr3_aa: CASTAQGGAKNIQYF
cdr3_nt: TGTGCCAGTACTGCACAGGGGGGGGCCAAAAACATTCAGTACTTC
v_call: TRBV19
d_call: .
clone_size: .
j_call: TRBJ2-4

cdr3_aa: CASSAGTGGMKELFF
cdr3_nt: TGTGCCAGCAGTGCCGGGACAGGGGGAATGAAGGAACTGTTTTTT
v_call: TRBV6-6
d_call: TRBD1
clone_size: .
j_call: TRBJ1-4

cdr3_aa: CASSTGQLGNTIYF
cdr3_nt: TGTGCCAGCAGCACGGGACAACTAGGAAACACCATATATTTT
v_call: TRBV2
d_call: .
clone_size: .
j_call: TRBJ1-3

cdr3_aa: CAWRLSGGPNEQFF
cdr3_nt: TGTGCCTGGCGGCTCAGCGGAGGCCCCAATGAGCAGTTCTTC
v_call: TRBV30
d_call: .
clone_size: .
j_call: TRBJ2-1